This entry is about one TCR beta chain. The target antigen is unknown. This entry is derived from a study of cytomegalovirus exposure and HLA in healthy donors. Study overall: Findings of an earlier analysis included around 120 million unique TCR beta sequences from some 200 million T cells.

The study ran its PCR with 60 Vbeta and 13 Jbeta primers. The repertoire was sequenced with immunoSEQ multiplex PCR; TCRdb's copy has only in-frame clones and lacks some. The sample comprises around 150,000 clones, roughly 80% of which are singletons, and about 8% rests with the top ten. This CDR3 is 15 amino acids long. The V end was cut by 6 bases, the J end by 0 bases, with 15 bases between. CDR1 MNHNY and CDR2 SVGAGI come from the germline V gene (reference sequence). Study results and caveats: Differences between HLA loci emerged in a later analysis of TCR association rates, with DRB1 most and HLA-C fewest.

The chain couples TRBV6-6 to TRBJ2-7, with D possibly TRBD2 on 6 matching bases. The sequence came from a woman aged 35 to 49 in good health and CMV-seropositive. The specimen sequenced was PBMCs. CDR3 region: CASRPSRDFSYEQYF. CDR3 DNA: TGTGCCAGCAGACCTTCTCGGGACTTCTCCTACGAGCAGTACTTC.